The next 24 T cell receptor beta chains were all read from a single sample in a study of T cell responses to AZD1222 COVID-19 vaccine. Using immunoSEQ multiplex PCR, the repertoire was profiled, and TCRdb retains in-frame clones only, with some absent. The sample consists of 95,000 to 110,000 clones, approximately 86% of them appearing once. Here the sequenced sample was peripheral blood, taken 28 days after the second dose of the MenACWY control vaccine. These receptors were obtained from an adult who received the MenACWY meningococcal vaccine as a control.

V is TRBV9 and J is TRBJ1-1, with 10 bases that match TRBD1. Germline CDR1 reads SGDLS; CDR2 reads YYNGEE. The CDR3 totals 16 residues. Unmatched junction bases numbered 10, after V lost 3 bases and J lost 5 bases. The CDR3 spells CASSARWTGGGTEAFF. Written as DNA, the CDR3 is TGTGCCAGCAGCGCCCGCTGGACAGGGGGAGGGACTGAAGCTTTCTTT.

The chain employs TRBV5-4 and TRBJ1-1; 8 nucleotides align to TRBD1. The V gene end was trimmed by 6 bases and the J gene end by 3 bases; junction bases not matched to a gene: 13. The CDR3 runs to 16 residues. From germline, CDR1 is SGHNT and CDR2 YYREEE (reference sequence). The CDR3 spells CASTPPGNRGYTEAFF. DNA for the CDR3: TGTGCCAGCACCCCCCCCGGGAACAGGGGGTACACTGAAGCTTTCTTT.

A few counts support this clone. The DNA for the CDR3 is TGCGCCAGCAGCCAGAGGGACAGCCCTAACTATGGCTACACCTTC. This encodes CASSQRDSPNYGYTF. This rearrangement joins TRBV5-1 to TRBJ1-2, with 7 bases aligning to TRBD1. The CDR3 is made up of 15 amino acids. Germline CDR1 is SGHRS and CDR2 is YFSETQ. Losses at the gene ends were 4 bases for V and 0 bases for J; bases not matched to a gene: 6.

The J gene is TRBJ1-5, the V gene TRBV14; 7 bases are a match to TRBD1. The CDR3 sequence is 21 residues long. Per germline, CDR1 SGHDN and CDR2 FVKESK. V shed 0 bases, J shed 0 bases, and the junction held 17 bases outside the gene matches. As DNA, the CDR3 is TGTGCCAGCAGCCAAGAGTCGAGGATTTCATTGACAGGGTATAGCAATCAGCCCCAGCATTTT. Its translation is CASSQESRISLTGYSNQPQHF.

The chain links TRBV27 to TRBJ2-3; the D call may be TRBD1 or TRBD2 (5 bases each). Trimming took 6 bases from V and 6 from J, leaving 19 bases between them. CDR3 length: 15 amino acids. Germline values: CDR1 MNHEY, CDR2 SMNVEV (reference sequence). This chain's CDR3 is CASRRGQGVWDTQYF. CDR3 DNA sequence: TGTGCCAGCAGAAGAGGGCAGGGTGTATGGGATACGCAGTATTTT.

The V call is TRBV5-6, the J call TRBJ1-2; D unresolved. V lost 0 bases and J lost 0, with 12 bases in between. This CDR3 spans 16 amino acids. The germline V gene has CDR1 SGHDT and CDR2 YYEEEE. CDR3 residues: CASSLDLTATNYGYTF. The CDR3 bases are TGTGCCAGCAGCTTGGATTTAACAGCTACTAACTATGGCTACACCTTC.

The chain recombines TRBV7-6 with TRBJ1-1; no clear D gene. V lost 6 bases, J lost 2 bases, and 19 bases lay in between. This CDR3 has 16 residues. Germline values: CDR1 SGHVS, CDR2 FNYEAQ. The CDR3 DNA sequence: TGTGCCAGCAGTAAGGACCTCCCGGAGGTTAACACTGAAGCTTTCTTT. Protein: CASSKDLPEVNTEAFF.

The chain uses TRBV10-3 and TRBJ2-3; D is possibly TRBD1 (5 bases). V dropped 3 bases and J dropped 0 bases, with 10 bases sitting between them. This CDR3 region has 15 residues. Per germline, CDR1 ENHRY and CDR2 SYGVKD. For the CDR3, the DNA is TGTGCCATCAGTGAAGGGGCAGGGAGCACAGATACGCAGTATTTT. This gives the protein CAISEGAGSTDTQYF.

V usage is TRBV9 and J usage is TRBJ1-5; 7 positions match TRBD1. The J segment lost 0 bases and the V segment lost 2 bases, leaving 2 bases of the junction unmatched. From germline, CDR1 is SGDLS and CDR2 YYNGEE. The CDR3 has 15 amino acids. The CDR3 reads CASSVGTASNQPQHF. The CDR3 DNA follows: TGTGCCAGCAGCGTCGGGACAGCTAGCAATCAGCCCCAGCATTTT.

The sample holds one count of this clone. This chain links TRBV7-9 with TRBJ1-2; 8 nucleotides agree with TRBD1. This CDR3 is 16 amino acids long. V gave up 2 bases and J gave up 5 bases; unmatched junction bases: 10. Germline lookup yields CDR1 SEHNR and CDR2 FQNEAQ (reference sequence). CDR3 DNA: TGTGCCAGCAGCTTACTCCCGACAGGGGCTGCTTATGGCTACACCTTC. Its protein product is CASSLLPTGAAYGYTF. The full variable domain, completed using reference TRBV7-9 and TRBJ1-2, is DTGVSQNPRHKITKRGQNVTFRCDPISEHNRLYWYRQTLGQGPEFLTYFQNEAQLEKSRLLSDRFSAERPKGSFSTLEIQRTEQGDSAMYLCASSLLPTGAAYGYTFGSGTRLTVV.

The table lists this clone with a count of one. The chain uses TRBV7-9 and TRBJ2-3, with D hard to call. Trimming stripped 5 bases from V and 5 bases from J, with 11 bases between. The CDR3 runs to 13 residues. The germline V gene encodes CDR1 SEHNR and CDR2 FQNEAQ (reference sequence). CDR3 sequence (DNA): TGTGCCAGCAGCGTTACAGTGGGAGATACGCAGTATTTT. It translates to CASSVTVGDTQYF.

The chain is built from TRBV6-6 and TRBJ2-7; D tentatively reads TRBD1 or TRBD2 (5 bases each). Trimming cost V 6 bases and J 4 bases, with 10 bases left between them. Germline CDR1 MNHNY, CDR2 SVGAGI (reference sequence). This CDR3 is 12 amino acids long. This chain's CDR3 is CASSRDVYEQYF. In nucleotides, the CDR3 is TGTGCCAGCAGCAGGGACGTTTACGAGCAGTACTTC.

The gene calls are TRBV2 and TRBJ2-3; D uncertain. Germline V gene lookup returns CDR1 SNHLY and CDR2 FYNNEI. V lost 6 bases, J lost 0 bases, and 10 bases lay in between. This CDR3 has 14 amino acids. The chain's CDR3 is CASRGHISTDTQYF. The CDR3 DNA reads TGTGCCAGCAGAGGCCACATTAGCACAGATACGCAGTATTTT.

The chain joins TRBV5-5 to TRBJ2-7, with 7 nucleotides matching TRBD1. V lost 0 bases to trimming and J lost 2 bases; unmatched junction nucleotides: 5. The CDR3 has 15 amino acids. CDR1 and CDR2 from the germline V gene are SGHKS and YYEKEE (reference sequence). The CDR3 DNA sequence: TGTGCCAGCAGCTTGGGGACAGGAGTAACCTACGAGCAGTACTTC. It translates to CASSLGTGVTYEQYF. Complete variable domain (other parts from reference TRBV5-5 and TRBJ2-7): DAGVTQSPTHLIKTRGQQVTLRCSPISGHKSVSWYQQVLGQGPQFIFQYYEKEERGRGNFPDRFSARQFPNYSSELNVNALLLGDSALYLCASSLGTGVTYEQYFGPGTRLTVT.

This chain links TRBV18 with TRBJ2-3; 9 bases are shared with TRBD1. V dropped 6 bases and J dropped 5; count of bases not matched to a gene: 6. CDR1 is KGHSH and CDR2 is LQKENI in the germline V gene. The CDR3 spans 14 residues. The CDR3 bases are TGTGCCAGCTCCTTTACAGGGGGCGGAGATACGCAGTATTTT. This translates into CASSFTGGGDTQYF. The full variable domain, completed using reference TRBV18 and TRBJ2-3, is NAGVMQNPRHLVRRRGQEARLRCSPMKGHSHVYWYRQLPEEGLKFMVYLQKENIIDESGMPKERFSAEFPKEGPSILRIQQVVRGDSAAYFCASSFTGGGDTQYFGPGTRLTVL.

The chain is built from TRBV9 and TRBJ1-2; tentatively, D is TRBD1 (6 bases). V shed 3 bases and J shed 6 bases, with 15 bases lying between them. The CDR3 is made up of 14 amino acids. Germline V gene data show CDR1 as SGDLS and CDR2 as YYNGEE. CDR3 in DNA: TGTGCCAGCAGCGAGCGCAGGGGCACGGATGGCTACACCTTC. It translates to CASSERRGTDGYTF.

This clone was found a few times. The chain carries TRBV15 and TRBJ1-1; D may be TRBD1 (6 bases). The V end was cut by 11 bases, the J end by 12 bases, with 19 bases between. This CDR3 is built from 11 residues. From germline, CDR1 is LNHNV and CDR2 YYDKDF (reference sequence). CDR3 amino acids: CAAGQGRVPFF. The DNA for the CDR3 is TGTGCCGCGGGGCAGGGGCGAGTACCTTTCTTT. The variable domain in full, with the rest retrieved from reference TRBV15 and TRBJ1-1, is DAMVIQNPRYQVTQFGKPVTLSCSQTLNHNVMYWYQQKSSQAPKLLFHYYDKDFNNEADTPDNFQSRRPNTSFCFLDIRSPGLGDTAMYLCAAGQGRVPFFGQGTRLTVV.

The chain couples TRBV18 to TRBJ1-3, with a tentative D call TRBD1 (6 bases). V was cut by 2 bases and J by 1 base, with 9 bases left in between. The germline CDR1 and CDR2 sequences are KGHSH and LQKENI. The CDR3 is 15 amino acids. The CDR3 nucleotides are TGTGCCAGCTCACCAGCAACAGGGTCTGGAAACACCATATATTTT. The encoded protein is CASSPATGSGNTIYF.

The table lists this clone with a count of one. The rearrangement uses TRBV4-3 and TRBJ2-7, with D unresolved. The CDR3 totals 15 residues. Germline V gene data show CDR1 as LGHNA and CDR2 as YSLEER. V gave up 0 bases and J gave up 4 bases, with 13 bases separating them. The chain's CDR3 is CASSQEVYQRYEQYF. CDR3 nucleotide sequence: TGCGCCAGCAGCCAAGAGGTGTATCAGAGATACGAGCAGTACTTC.

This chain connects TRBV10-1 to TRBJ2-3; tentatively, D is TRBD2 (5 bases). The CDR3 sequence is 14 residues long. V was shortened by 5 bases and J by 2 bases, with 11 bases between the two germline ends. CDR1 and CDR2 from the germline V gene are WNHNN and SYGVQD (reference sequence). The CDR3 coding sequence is TGCGCCAGCAGTACCAGCGGCGACACAGATACGCAGTATTTT. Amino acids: CASSTSGDTDTQYF.

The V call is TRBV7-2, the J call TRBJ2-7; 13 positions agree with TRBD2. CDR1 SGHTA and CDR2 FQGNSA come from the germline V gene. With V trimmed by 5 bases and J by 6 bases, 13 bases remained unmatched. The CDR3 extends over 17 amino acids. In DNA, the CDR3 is TGTGCCAGCAGCCATTCGGGACTAGCGGGGCCCGGCGGCGAGCAGTACTTC. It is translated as CASSHSGLAGPGGEQYF.

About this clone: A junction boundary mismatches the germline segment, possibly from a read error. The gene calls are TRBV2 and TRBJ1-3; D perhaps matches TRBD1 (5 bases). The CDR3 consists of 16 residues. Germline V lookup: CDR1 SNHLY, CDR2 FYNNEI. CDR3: CASSEQQGVTGNTIYF. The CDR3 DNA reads TGTGCCAGCAGTGAACAGCAGGGCGTGACTGGAAACACTATATATTTT.

The CDR3 DNA follows: TGTGCCAGCAGTGAACGGCAGGTATATGGCTACACCTTC. Protein sequence: CASSERQVYGYTF. The chain recombines TRBV2 with TRBJ1-2; D unresolved. The germline gives CDR1 SNHLY, CDR2 FYNNEI. V lost 2 bases and J lost 5, with 9 bases in between. The CDR3 spans 13 residues.

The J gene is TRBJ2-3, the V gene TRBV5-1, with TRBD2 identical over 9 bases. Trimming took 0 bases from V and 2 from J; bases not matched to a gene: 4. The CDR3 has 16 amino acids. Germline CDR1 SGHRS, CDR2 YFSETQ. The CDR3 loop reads CASSLASGANTDTQYF. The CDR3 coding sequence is TGCGCCAGCAGCTTGGCTAGCGGGGCGAACACAGATACGCAGTATTTT.